This TCR beta chain is drawn from a study of blood T cell repertoires in COVID-19. The wider study: In each case, the material was cDNA or gDNA derived from T cells, B-cell-depleted T cells, or PBMCs.

Profiled with immunoSEQ multiplex PCR; TCRdb holds only in-frame clones, not every one. The sample includes roughly 40,000 clones, about 85% of them seen just once. The sample was peripheral blood. This sequence was found in a woman aged 70 to 79 in a cohort sampled during active COVID-19.

CDR3 sequence (DNA): TGTGCCAGCAGTGTCCCGGGACAGGCTTCAAACTATGGCTACACCTTC. Its translation: CASSVPGQASNYGYTF. The chain uses TRBV28 and TRBJ1-2, with 8 bases matching TRBD1. CDR3 length: 16 residues. With 5 bases clipped from V and 2 bases from J, the junction kept 10 bases outside the gene matches. Looked up from germline, CDR1 is MDHEN and CDR2 is SYDVKM.